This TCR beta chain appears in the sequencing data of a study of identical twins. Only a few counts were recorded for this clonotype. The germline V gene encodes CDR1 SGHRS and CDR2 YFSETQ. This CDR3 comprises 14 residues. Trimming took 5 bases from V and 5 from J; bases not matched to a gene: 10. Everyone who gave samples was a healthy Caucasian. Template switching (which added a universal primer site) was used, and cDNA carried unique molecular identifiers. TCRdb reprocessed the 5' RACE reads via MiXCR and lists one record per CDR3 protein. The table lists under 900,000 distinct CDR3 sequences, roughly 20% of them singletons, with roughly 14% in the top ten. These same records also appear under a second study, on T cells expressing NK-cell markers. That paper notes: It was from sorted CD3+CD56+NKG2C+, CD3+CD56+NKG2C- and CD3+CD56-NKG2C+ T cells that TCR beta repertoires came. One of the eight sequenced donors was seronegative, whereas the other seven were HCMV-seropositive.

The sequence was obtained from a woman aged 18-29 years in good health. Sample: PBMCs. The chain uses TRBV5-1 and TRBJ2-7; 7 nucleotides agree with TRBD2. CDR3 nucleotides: TGCGCCAGCAGTTCCGGGACTAACTTCCACGAGCAGTACTTC. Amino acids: CASSSGTNFHEQYF. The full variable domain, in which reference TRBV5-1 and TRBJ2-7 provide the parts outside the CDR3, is KAGVTQTPRYLIKTRGQQVTLSCSPISGHRSVSWYQQTPGQGLQFLFEYFSETQRNKGNFPGRFSGRQFSNSRSEMNVSTLELGDSALYLCASSSGTNFHEQYFGPGTRLTVT.